A single T cell receptor beta chain is shown here with its context. Produced via immunoSEQ multiplex PCR; TCRdb's table is partial and in-frame only. The sample lists 45,000 to 60,000 clones, about 93% occurring once. This entry belongs to a study of control samples from healthy donors and cancer patients. The sample comprised blood. The receptor comes from a man between 25 and 39 years old in good health.

The CDR3 region is CASSETGTGITGELFF. In nucleotides, the CDR3 is TGTGCCAGCAGTGAAACCGGGACAGGGATCACCGGGGAGCTGTTTTTT. V is TRBV2 and J is TRBJ2-2; 9 nucleotides match TRBD1. V lost 2 bases, J lost 4 bases, and 5 bases stayed unmatched. The CDR3 sequence is 16 residues long. The V gene's germline CDR1 is SNHLY and CDR2 FYNNEI.